This T cell receptor beta chain was profiled in a study of CD8 T cells in Susac syndrome. This CDR3 spans 14 amino acids. Per germline, CDR1 SGDLS and CDR2 YYNGEE. The ends lost 0 bases at V and 4 bases at J; junction bases unmatched: 3. The T cells that were sequenced for TCR beta were CD8+ and CD4+ cells from blood. When the RNA was reverse transcribed, random hexamers were used with an input of roughly 0.5 to 1 ug. Via MiXCR, TCRdb re-called the immunoSEQ multiplex PCR reads, giving one row per CDR3 protein. The sample carries over 150,000 distinct CDR3 sequences, about 95% recorded once. The chain combines TRBV9 with TRBJ2-7, with TRBD2 matching 8 bases. Material for sequencing was CD4+ T cells from PBMCs. The source of this sequence is a human donor with multiple sclerosis. CDR3 residues: CASSVAGGHYEQYF. The CDR3 region has the DNA TGTGCCAGCAGCGTAGCGGGGGGGCATTACGAGCAGTACTTC.